The 16 T cell receptor beta chains presented below share a single source sample, sequenced in a study of T cells in narcolepsy. Sequenced by immunoSEQ multiplex PCR; TCRdb stores in-frame clones only, minus some. Of 20,000 to 25,000 clones detected, almost 85% appear once; the ten largest clones hold roughly 10%. Material: memory (CD45RA-) CD4+ T cells from blood. The receptors originated from a human donor in good health.

This clone was counted once. This chain connects TRBV19 to TRBJ1-4, with D tentatively TRBD1 (6 bases). Germline loops: CDR1 LNHDA, CDR2 SQIVND (reference sequence). CDR3 length equals 15 residues. Trimming took 10 bases from V and 4 from J, leaving 19 bases between them. CDR3 in amino acids: CATRVRQARNEKLFF. DNA for the CDR3: TGTGCCACCCGAGTCAGACAGGCCCGTAATGAAAAACTGTTTTTT.

The rearrangement joins TRBV6-5 to TRBJ1-2; the match to TRBD1 covers 9 bases. The CDR3 contains 14 residues. The germline gives CDR1 MNHEY, CDR2 SVGAGI. The ends lost 8 bases at V and 6 bases at J; junction bases unmatched: 10. The CDR3 DNA is TGTGCCAGCCTTACCGGGGACAGGGAGGATGGCTACACCTTC. Amino acids: CASLTGDREDGYTF.

This clone was seen just once. The J gene is TRBJ2-5, the V gene TRBV4-3; no firm D call. This CDR3 has 15 amino acids. CDR1 is LGHNA and CDR2 is YSLEER in the germline V gene. The germline V and J ends were trimmed by 0 bases and 1 base, with 9 bases remaining between them. The CDR3 sequence is CASSQDIRFQETQYF. The CDR3 DNA sequence: TGCGCCAGCAGCCAAGATATCCGATTCCAAGAGACCCAGTACTTC.

The chain employs TRBV28 and TRBJ2-1; 7 bases align to TRBD1. This CDR3 contains 15 residues. The germline gives CDR1 MDHEN, CDR2 SYDVKM. Losses at the gene ends were 2 bases for V and 8 bases for J; bases not matched to a gene: 9. CDR3 nucleotide sequence: TGTGCCAGCAGTTTACGGGACAGTGGCAGGGATGAGCAGTTCTTC. It codes for CASSLRDSGRDEQFF.

This clone was observed once. The rearrangement uses TRBV27 and TRBJ2-7; 9 nucleotides agree with TRBD1. The V segment lost 8 bases and the J segment 6 bases; nucleotides outside the gene matches: 5. The CDR3 is made up of 12 amino acids. Germline V gene sequence: CDR1 MNHEY, CDR2 SMNVEV (reference sequence). The CDR3 region has the DNA TGTGCCAGCGGAACGACAGGGGGCGAGCAGTACTTC. Its protein is CASGTTGGEQYF.

This clone was seen a handful of times. The gene calls are TRBV15 and TRBJ2-2, with D possibly matching TRBD1 (6 bases). Germline-derived CDR1 and CDR2 are LNHNV and YYDKDF (reference sequence). There are 13 residues in the CDR3. V lost 6 bases and J 5 bases, leaving 10 bases between the germline ends. CDR3 sequence reads: CATRKQGTGELFF. Written as DNA, the CDR3 is TGTGCCACCAGGAAACAGGGTACCGGGGAGCTGTTTTTT.

The chain has TRBV27 and TRBJ1-6; D perhaps matches TRBD1 (5 bases). V lost 3 bases and J lost 6, with 6 bases in between. Looked up from germline, CDR1 is MNHEY and CDR2 is SMNVEV (reference sequence). This CDR3 is built from 13 residues. The CDR3, as DNA: TGTGCCAGCAGTTTTAGGGGTAATTCACCCCTCCACTTT. Protein: CASSFRGNSPLHF.

The V call is TRBV7-9, the J call TRBJ2-2; the D gene is possibly TRBD1 (6 bases). Germline V lookup: CDR1 SEHNR, CDR2 FQNEAQ (reference sequence). The CDR3 loop spans 13 amino acids. V lost 4 bases, J lost 6 bases, and 9 bases lay in between. The CDR3 sequence is CASSSTGPGELFF. CDR3 in DNA: TGTGCCAGCAGCTCCACAGGGCCCGGGGAGCTGTTTTTT.

The V gene is TRBV28, the J gene TRBJ2-5; D may match TRBD1 or TRBD2 (6 bases each). Germline loops: CDR1 MDHEN, CDR2 SYDVKM. With 3 bases removed from V and 3 bases from J, the gap between germline ends came to 11 bases. The length of the CDR3 is 14 residues. The CDR3 DNA follows: TGTGCCAGCAGTTTGGGGGCGGGGAAAGAGACCCAGTACTTC. Encoded protein: CASSLGAGKETQYF. Combining the CDR3 with reference TRBV28 and TRBJ2-5 gives the whole variable domain DVKVTQSSRYLVKRTGEKVFLECVQDMDHENMFWYRQDPGLGLRLIYFSYDVKMKEKGDIPEGYSVSREKKERFSLILESASTNQTSMYLCASSLGAGKETQYFGPGTRLLVL.

This clone was counted between two and nine times. The chain joins TRBV19 to TRBJ1-5, with unresolved D. CDR3 size: 12 residues. Germline CDR1 and CDR2: LNHDA and SQIVND (reference sequence). The V end was cut by 8 bases, the J end by 5 bases, with 10 bases between. Here the CDR3 reads CASRVGDQPQHF. DNA of the CDR3: TGTGCCAGTCGGGTCGGGGATCAGCCCCAGCATTTT.

This clone has a handful of counts. This sequence joins TRBV11-2 and TRBJ2-3, with 7 bases that match TRBD1. Germline loops: CDR1 SGHAT, CDR2 FQNNGV. Trimming cost V 4 bases and J 0 bases; bases outside gene matches: 7. CDR3 length equals 16 residues. The CDR3 nucleotides are TGTGCCAGCAGCTCGGGACAGCCAACAAGCACAGATACGCAGTATTTT. It encodes CASSSGQPTSTDTQYF.

The chain combines TRBV30 with TRBJ2-1; 10 bases match TRBD2. CDR1 and CDR2 (germline): GTSNPN, SVGIG (reference sequence). The CDR3 has 14 amino acids. V lost 5 bases and J lost 6; bases outside the gene matches: 7. CDR3 in DNA: TGTGCCTGGGAGTCTATAGCGGGAGGCAATGAGCAGTTCTTC. This encodes CAWESIAGGNEQFF.

The chain links TRBV7-9 to TRBJ2-1, with D possibly matching TRBD2 (7 bases). V was shortened by 1 base and J by 6 bases, with 10 bases between the two germline ends. The length of the CDR3 is 14 residues. Germline assignment: CDR1 SEHNR and CDR2 FQNEAQ (reference sequence). The CDR3 sequence is CASSLEGGTNEQFF. For the CDR3, the DNA is TGTGCCAGCAGCTTAGAGGGGGGGACCAATGAGCAGTTCTTC. Filled out from reference TRBV7-9 and TRBJ2-1, the complete variable domain reads DTGVSQNPRHKITKRGQNVTFRCDPISEHNRLYWYRQTLGQGPEFLTYFQNEAQLEKSRLLSDRFSAERPKGSFSTLEIQRTEQGDSAMYLCASSLEGGTNEQFFGPGTRLTVL.

Only one count was recorded for this clone. The chain links TRBV7-2 to TRBJ1-2, with a tentative D call TRBD1 (6 bases). Germline CDR1 is SGHTA and CDR2 is FQGNSA. Trimming shortened V by 8 bases and J by 5 bases, and 18 bases separated the two germline ends. This CDR3 comprises 14 residues. The CDR3 loop is CASSSGSGAYGYTF. The DNA for the CDR3 is TGTGCCAGCTCTTCGGGGTCGGGGGCATATGGCTACACCTTC.

The chain combines TRBV18 with TRBJ1-5; D call uncertain. The V and J ends lost 3 bases and 2 bases respectively, with 2 bases between them. Germline values: CDR1 KGHSH, CDR2 LQKENI. This CDR3 is built from 12 residues. The CDR3: CASSPGNQPQHF. The CDR3 DNA follows: TGTGCCAGCTCACCGGGCAATCAGCCCCAGCATTTT.

The chain is built from TRBV30 and TRBJ2-7, with 12 positions matching TRBD1. Germline V gene data show CDR1 as GTSNPN and CDR2 as SVGIG (reference sequence). With 3 bases clipped from V and 1 base from J, the junction kept 4 bases outside the gene matches. The CDR3 is 15 residues long. The CDR3 spells CAWRPGQGASYEQYF. The DNA for the CDR3 is TGTGCCTGGAGACCGGGACAGGGGGCTTCCTACGAGCAGTACTTC.